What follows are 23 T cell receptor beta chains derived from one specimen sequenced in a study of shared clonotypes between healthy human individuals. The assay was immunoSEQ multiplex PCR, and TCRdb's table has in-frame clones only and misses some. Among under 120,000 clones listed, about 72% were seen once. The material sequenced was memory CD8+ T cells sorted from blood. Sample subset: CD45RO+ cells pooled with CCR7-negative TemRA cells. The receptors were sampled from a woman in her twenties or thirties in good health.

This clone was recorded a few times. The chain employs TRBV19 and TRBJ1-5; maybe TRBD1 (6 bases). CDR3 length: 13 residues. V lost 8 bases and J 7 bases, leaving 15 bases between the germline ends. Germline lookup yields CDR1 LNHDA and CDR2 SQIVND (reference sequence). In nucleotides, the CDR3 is TGTGCCAGTGGGGTACAGGGTTGGCAGCCCCAGCATTTT. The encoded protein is CASGVQGWQPQHF.

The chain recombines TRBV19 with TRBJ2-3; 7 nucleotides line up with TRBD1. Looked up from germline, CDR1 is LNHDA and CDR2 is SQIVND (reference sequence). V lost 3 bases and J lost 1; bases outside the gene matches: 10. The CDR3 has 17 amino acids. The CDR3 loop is CASSILDRAECTDTQYF. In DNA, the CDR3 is TGTGCCAGTAGTATTCTCGACAGGGCGGAATGCACAGATACGCAGTATTTT.

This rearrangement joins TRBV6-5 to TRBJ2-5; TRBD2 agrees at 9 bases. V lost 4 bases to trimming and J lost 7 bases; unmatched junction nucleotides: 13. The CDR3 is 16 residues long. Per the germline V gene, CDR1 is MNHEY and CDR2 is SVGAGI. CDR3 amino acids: CASSSPGTSSVGTQYF. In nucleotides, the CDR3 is TGTGCCAGCAGTTCCCCCGGGACTAGCTCAGTAGGGACCCAGTACTTC.

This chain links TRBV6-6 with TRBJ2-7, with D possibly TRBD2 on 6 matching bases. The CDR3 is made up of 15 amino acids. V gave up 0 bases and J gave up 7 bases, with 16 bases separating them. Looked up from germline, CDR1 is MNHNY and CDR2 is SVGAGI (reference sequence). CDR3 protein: CASSYSEGMSGEQYF. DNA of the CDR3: TGTGCCAGCAGTTACTCGGAGGGGATGTCTGGAGAGCAGTACTTC.

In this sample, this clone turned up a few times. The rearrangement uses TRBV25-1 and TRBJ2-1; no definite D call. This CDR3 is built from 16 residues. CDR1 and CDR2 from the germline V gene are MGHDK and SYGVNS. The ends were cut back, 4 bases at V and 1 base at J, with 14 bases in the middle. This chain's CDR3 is CASSGVAEASYNEQFF. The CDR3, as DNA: TGTGCCAGCAGTGGGGTGGCGGAAGCTTCCTACAATGAGCAGTTCTTC.

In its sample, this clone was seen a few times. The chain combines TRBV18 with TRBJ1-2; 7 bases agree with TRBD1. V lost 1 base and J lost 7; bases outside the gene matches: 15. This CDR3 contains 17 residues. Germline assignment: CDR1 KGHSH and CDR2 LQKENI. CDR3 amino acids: CASSPLRDRAPEAGYTF. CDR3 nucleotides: TGTGCCAGCTCACCACTACGCGACAGGGCCCCCGAGGCTGGCTACACCTTC.

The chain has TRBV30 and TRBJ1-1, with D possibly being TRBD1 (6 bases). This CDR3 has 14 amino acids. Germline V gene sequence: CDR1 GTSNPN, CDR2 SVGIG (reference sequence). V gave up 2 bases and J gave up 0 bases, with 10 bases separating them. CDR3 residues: CAWSTGQLNTEAFF. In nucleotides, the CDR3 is TGTGCCTGGAGTACGGGACAATTGAACACTGAAGCTTTCTTT.

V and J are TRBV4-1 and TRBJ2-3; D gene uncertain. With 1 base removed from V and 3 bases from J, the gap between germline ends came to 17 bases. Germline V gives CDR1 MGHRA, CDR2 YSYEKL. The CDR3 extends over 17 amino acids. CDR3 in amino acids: CASSQVLIRYGTDTQYF. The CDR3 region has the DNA TGCGCCAGCAGCCAAGTACTCATAAGATACGGGACAGATACGCAGTATTTT.

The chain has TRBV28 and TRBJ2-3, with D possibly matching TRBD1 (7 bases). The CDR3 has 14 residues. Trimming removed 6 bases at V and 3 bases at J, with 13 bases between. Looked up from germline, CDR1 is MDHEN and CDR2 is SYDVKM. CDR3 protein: CASSPPGGTDTQYF. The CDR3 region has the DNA TGTGCCAGCAGCCCGCCAGGGGGGACAGATACGCAGTATTTT.

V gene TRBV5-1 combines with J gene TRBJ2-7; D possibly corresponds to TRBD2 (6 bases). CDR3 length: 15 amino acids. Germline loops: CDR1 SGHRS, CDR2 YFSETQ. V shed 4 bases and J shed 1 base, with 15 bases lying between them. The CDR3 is CASSLFSGASYEQYF. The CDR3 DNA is TGCGCCAGCAGCCTGTTTTCGGGAGCGTCCTACGAGCAGTACTTC. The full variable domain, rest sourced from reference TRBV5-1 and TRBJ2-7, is KAGVTQTPRYLIKTRGQQVTLSCSPISGHRSVSWYQQTPGQGLQFLFEYFSETQRNKGNFPGRFSGRQFSNSRSEMNVSTLELGDSALYLCASSLFSGASYEQYFGPGTRLTVT.

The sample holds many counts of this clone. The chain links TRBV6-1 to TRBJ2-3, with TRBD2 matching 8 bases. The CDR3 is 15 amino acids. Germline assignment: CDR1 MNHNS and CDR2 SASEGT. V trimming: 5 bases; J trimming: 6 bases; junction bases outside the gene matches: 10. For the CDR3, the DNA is TGTGCCAGCAGTAAAGTAGCGGGATCCGGGGATACGCAGTATTTT. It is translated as CASSKVAGSGDTQYF.

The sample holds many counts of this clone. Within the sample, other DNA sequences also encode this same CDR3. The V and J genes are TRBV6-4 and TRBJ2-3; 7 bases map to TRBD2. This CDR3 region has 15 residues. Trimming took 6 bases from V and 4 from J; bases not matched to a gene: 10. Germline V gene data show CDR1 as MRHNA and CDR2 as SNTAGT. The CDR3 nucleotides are TGTGCCAGCAGCGACGGGGCGGGAGCGGCAGATACGCAGTATTTT. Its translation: CASSDGAGAADTQYF.

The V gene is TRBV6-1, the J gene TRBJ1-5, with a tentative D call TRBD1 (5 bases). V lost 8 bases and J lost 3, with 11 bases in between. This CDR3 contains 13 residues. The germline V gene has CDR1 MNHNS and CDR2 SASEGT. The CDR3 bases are TGTGCCAGCCGCCGGGACGTCAATCAGCCCCAGCATTTT. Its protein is CASRRDVNQPQHF.

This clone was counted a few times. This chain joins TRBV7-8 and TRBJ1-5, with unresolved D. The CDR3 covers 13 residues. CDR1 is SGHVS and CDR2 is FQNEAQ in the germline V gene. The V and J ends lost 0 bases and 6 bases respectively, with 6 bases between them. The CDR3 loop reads CASSLAYSQPQHF. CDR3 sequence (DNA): TGTGCCAGCAGCTTAGCTTATTCTCAGCCCCAGCATTTT.

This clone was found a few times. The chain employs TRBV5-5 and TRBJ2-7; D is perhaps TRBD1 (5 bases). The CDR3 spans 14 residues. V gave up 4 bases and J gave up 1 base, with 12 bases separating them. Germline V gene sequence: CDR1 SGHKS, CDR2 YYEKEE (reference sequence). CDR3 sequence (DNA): TGTGCCAGCAGCGTGACAGTGACTTCCTACGAGCAGTACTTC. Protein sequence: CASSVTVTSYEQYF. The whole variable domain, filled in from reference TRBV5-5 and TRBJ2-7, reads DAGVTQSPTHLIKTRGQQVTLRCSPISGHKSVSWYQQVLGQGPQFIFQYYEKEERGRGNFPDRFSARQFPNYSSELNVNALLLGDSALYLCASSVTVTSYEQYFGPGTRLTVT.

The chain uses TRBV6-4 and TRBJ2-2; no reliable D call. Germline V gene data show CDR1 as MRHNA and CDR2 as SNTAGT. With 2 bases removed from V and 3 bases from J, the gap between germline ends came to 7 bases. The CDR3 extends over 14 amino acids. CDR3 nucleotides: TGTGCCAGCAGTGACAGGCAGGACACCGGGGAGCTGTTTTTT. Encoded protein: CASSDRQDTGELFF.

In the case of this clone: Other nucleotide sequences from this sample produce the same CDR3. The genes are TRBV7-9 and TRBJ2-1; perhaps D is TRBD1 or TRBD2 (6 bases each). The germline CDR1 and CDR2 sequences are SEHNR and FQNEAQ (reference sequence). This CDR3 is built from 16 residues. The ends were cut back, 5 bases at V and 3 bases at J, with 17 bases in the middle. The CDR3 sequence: CASSPKGGSRYNEQFF. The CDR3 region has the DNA TGTGCCAGCAGCCCAAAGGGGGGAAGCCGCTACAATGAGCAGTTCTTC.

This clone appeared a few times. CDR3 residues: CATSRDIVGGPDTQYF. The DNA of the CDR3 is TGTGCCACCAGCAGAGATATTGTGGGGGGGCCAGATACGCAGTATTTT. The V call is TRBV15, the J call TRBJ2-3, with a tentative D call TRBD2 (7 bases). Trimming cost V 0 bases and J 4 bases, with 14 bases left between them. CDR3 length: 16 amino acids. Germline V gene lookup returns CDR1 LNHNV and CDR2 YYDKDF (reference sequence).

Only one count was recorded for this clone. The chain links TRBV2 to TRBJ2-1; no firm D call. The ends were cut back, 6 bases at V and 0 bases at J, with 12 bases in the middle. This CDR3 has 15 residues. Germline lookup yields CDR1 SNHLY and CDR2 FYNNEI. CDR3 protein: CASRRYSSSYNEQFF. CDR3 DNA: TGTGCCAGCAGGAGATACTCGAGCTCCTACAATGAGCAGTTCTTC.

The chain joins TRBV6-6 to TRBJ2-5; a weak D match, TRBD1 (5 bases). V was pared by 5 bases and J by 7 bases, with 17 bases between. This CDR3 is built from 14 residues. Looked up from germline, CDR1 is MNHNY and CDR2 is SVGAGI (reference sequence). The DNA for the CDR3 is TGTGCCAGCAGTCAGCCGGGCCCCCAGGGGACCCAGTACTTC. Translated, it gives CASSQPGPQGTQYF.

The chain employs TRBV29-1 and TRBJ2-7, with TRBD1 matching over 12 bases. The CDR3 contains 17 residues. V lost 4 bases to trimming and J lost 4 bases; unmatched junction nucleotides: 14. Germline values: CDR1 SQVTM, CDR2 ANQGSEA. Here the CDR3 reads CSVAAGTGGDWGYEQYF. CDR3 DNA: TGCAGCGTTGCAGCCGGGACAGGGGGCGATTGGGGTTACGAGCAGTACTTC.

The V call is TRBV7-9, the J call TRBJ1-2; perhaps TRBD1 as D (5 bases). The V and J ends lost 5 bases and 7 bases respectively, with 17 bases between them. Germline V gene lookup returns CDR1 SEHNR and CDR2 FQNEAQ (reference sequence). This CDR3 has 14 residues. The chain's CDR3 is CASSGPGQISGYTF. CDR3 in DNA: TGTGCCAGCAGCGGGCCCGGACAAATATCTGGCTACACCTTC. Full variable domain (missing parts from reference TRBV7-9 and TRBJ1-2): DTGVSQNPRHKITKRGQNVTFRCDPISEHNRLYWYRQTLGQGPEFLTYFQNEAQLEKSRLLSDRFSAERPKGSFSTLEIQRTEQGDSAMYLCASSGPGQISGYTFGSGTRLTVV.

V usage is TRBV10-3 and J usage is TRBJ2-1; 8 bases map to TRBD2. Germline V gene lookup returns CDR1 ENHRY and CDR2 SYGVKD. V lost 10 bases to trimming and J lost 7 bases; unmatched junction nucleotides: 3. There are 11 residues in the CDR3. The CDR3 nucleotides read TGTGCCAATGGACTAGCAAATGAGCAGTTCTTC. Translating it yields CANGLANEQFF.